Sequencing of this T cell receptor beta chain was carried out in a study of cytomegalovirus exposure and HLA in healthy donors. Findings and limits, study-wide: Rare TCR sequences predominated, though certain public TCRs were found in many donors. Reports credit the classifier with highly specific, highly sensitive diagnosis of cytomegalovirus status. Common viral pathogens seemed to be connected with several of the most significant clusters, according to a later analysis.

V was cut by 0 bases and J by 7 bases, with 16 bases left in between. Germline CDR1 reads MNHEY; CDR2 reads SVGAGI. The CDR3 contains 16 residues. With 60 Vbeta and 13 Jbeta primers, the PCR was carried out. Sequenced by immunoSEQ multiplex PCR; TCRdb stores in-frame clones only, minus some. The table shows 100,000 to 150,000 clones, with approximately 75% occurring only once. Comments on this clone: Its antigen is as yet unknown.

The sequenced sample was PBMCs. The TCR was taken from a man aged 25 to 40 in good health and CMV-seronegative. The gene calls are TRBV6-5 and TRBJ2-1, with D possibly matching TRBD1 (6 bases). The CDR3 region is CASSYSTGEMWNEQFF. DNA for the CDR3: TGTGCCAGCAGTTACTCGACAGGTGAAATGTGGAATGAGCAGTTCTTC.